This passage covers 21 T cell receptor beta chains from one sample sequenced in a study of radiotherapy plus CTLA-4 blockade in lung cancer. The table came from immunoSEQ multiplex PCR; TCRdb's copy has only in-frame clones and leaves some out. The data show 90,000 to 100,000 clones, roughly 80% seen once. Sequenced material: peripheral blood, taken from a patient treated with radiotherapy plus ipilimumab. The receptors shown here come from a human donor with non-small cell lung cancer that progressed on radiotherapy plus ipilimumab.

V is TRBV18 and J is TRBJ2-2; the D gene could be TRBD1 or TRBD2 (5 bases each). The V gene lost 4 bases and the J gene lost 2 bases, with 11 bases spanning the gap. The CDR3 totals 15 residues. The germline gives CDR1 KGHSH, CDR2 LQKENI. CDR3 bases: TGTGCCAGCTCACGGCCAGGGAGCAACACCGGGGAGCTGTTTTTT. It is translated as CASSRPGSNTGELFF.

This clone was picked up one time. The V gene is TRBV2, the J gene TRBJ1-4, with D possibly matching TRBD1 (6 bases). Trimming took 3 bases from V and 7 from J, leaving 12 bases between them. Germline V gives CDR1 SNHLY, CDR2 FYNNEI. The CDR3 covers 14 residues. The CDR3 nucleotides are TGTGCCAGCAGTGACCAGGGGTCAGGTGAAAAACTGTTTTTT. As protein: CASSDQGSGEKLFF.

The chain couples TRBV20-1 to TRBJ1-2; D possibly corresponds to TRBD1 (5 bases). This CDR3 spans 11 amino acids. Trimming removed 7 bases from V and 8 bases from J, with 14 bases in between. Germline values: CDR1 DFQATT, CDR2 SNEGSKA (reference sequence). CDR3 loop: CSEGRGNGYTF. CDR3 DNA: TGCAGTGAGGGGAGGGGTAACGGCTACACCTTC.

CDR3 in DNA: TGCGCCAGCAGCGGGGGGGCCCGCCAGGGGGCAGATACGCAGTATTTT. It codes for CASSGGARQGADTQYF. J is TRBJ2-3 and V is TRBV5-1; D tentatively reads TRBD1 or TRBD2 (7 bases each). Germline V CDR1 and CDR2: SGHRS, YFSETQ. Trimming took off 4 bases at V and 4 bases at J, with 19 bases between the two ends. This CDR3 spans 16 amino acids.

This chain links TRBV28 with TRBJ1-3; D is perhaps TRBD1 (6 bases). There are 13 residues in the CDR3. The germline gives CDR1 MDHEN, CDR2 SYDVKM. V lost 3 bases, J lost 8 bases, and 11 bases lay in between. The chain's CDR3 is CASSLTGGDTIYF. CDR3 nucleotides: TGTGCCAGCAGTTTGACAGGTGGCGACACCATATATTTT.

The chain carries TRBV19 and TRBJ1-1, with 10 nucleotides matching TRBD1. This CDR3 is built from 16 residues. The V segment lost 5 bases and the J segment 0 bases; nucleotides outside the gene matches: 6. Germline CDR1 and CDR2: LNHDA and SQIVND (reference sequence). In DNA, the CDR3 is TGTGCCAGTAGTTCCGGACAGGGGGAACTGAACACTGAAGCTTTCTTT. Translating it yields CASSSGQGELNTEAFF.

The chain carries TRBV6-1 and TRBJ2-3; 10 nucleotides agree with TRBD2. The CDR3 sequence is 17 residues long. The J segment lost 1 base and the V segment lost 4 bases, leaving 8 bases of the junction unmatched. CDR1 and CDR2 (germline): MNHNS, SASEGT. This CDR3 reads CASSAGLSGGRTDTQYF. CDR3 coding DNA: TGTGCCAGCAGTGCAGGTCTTAGCGGGGGGCGCACAGATACGCAGTATTTT.

This chain joins TRBV9 and TRBJ2-3, with a possible D match to TRBD2 (6 bases). The CDR3 sequence is 16 residues long. V was pared by 0 bases and J by 6 bases, with 17 bases between. CDR1 and CDR2 (germline): SGDLS, YYNGEE. The CDR3 DNA sequence: TGTGCCAGCAGCGTAGGTCTAGCGAGAGCCGGGGATACGCAGTATTTT. Protein sequence: CASSVGLARAGDTQYF.

This clone was found a few times. CDR3 DNA sequence: TGTGCCAGTATCCGTAGCGGGAGTGACACCGGGGAGCTGTTTTTT. Its translation is CASIRSGSDTGELFF. The chain employs TRBV19 and TRBJ2-2, with TRBD2 matching 9 bases. The CDR3 length is 15 residues. Trimming removed 7 bases from V and 3 bases from J; junction bases left unmatched: 6. Per the germline V gene, CDR1 is LNHDA and CDR2 is SQIVND (reference sequence).

The chain has TRBV28 and TRBJ2-7; D is uncertain. The CDR3 totals 11 residues. The germline V gene encodes CDR1 MDHEN and CDR2 SYDVKM. The V and J ends lost 5 bases and 4 bases respectively, with 6 bases between them. This chain's CDR3 is CASSLQYEQYF. CDR3 in DNA: TGTGCCAGCAGTCTCCAATACGAGCAGTACTTC.

J is TRBJ2-1 and V is TRBV7-9; maybe TRBD1 (6 bases). CDR3 length equals 12 residues. Germline lookup yields CDR1 SEHNR and CDR2 FQNEAQ (reference sequence). Trimming took 2 bases from V and 9 from J, leaving 8 bases between them. Here the CDR3 reads CASSLRGGEQFF. CDR3 coding DNA: TGTGCCAGCAGCTTAAGAGGGGGTGAGCAGTTCTTC.

The chain links TRBV11-2 to TRBJ2-7; 14 nucleotides line up with TRBD2. V dropped 4 bases and J dropped 5; count of bases not matched to a gene: 4. Germline V CDR1 and CDR2: SGHAT, FQNNGV. The CDR3 is 15 residues long. The DNA for the CDR3 is TGTGCCAGCAGCTCGACTAGCGGGAGGGCCCACGAGCAGTACTTC. Translating it yields CASSSTSGRAHEQYF.

The chain carries TRBV7-2 and TRBJ2-7; 8 nucleotides agree with TRBD2. Per germline, CDR1 SGHTA and CDR2 FQGNSA. With V trimmed by 5 bases and J by 6 bases, 15 bases remained unmatched. The CDR3 has 16 amino acids. CDR3 in amino acids: CASSPRAGAGGGEQYF. CDR3 nucleotides: TGTGCCAGCAGCCCTCGCGCGGGCGCGGGAGGCGGCGAGCAGTACTTC. Full variable domain (rest looked up from reference TRBV7-2 and TRBJ2-7): GAGVSQSPSNKVTEKGKDVELRCDPISGHTALYWYRQSLGQGLEFLIYFQGNSAPDKSGLPSDRFSAERTGGSVSTLTIQRTQQEDSAVYLCASSPRAGAGGGEQYFGPGTRLTVT.

The chain is built from TRBV9 and TRBJ2-5; TRBD1 might be the D (5 bases). This CDR3 is built from 14 residues. Germline V gives CDR1 SGDLS, CDR2 YYNGEE. Trimming removed 4 bases from V and 3 bases from J, with 13 bases in between. The CDR3 nucleotides read TGTGCCAGCAGCCCCTCCTTCAGGGAAGAGACCCAGTACTTC. Its protein is CASSPSFREETQYF.

The chain joins TRBV9 to TRBJ2-1; D could derive from TRBD1 or TRBD2 (7 bases each). The germline CDR1 and CDR2 sequences are SGDLS and YYNGEE. This CDR3 comprises 16 residues. V was cut by 0 bases and J by 9 bases, with 19 bases left in between. In DNA, the CDR3 is TGTGCCAGCAGCGTAGCTCCGCAAACAGGGGAGGGTGAGCAGTTCTTC. This codes for CASSVAPQTGEGEQFF.

The V call is TRBV5-1, the J call TRBJ1-1; D possibly corresponds to TRBD1 (6 bases). V dropped 4 bases and J dropped 4 bases, with 11 bases sitting between them. This CDR3 is built from 13 residues. The germline CDR1 and CDR2 sequences are SGHRS and YFSETQ. The CDR3 protein is CASSEGGGTEAFF. CDR3 sequence (DNA): TGCGCCAGCAGCGAAGGGGGAGGCACTGAAGCTTTCTTT.

V gene TRBV5-6 combines with J gene TRBJ2-3; 7 nucleotides agree with TRBD1. Germline-derived CDR1 and CDR2 are SGHDT and YYEEEE. V lost 3 bases, J lost 0 bases, and 13 bases stayed unmatched. This CDR3 is built from 18 residues. The CDR3 DNA follows: TGTGCCAGCAGCTCCACCACAGGGGCCCTTACTAGCACAGATACGCAGTATTTT. Its translation is CASSSTTGALTSTDTQYF.

V and J are TRBV14 and TRBJ2-1; D uncertain. Germline V gene sequence: CDR1 SGHDN, CDR2 FVKESK. The CDR3 extends over 15 amino acids. V shed 4 bases and J shed 10 bases, with 20 bases lying between them. The CDR3 DNA reads as TGTGCCAGCAGCCCGATCCACGGCCCCCAAGGGGAGCAGTTCTTC. This codes for CASSPIHGPQGEQFF.

This chain joins TRBV28 and TRBJ2-2; D gene uncertain. Between the trimmed V and J ends, which lost 4 bases and 2 bases, there was a span of 14 bases. This CDR3 spans 16 amino acids. The germline V gene has CDR1 MDHEN and CDR2 SYDVKM. The CDR3 DNA sequence: TGTGCCAGCAGTTCGACCCTAGGCCCAAACACCGGGGAGCTGTTTTTT. Residues: CASSSTLGPNTGELFF.

The rearrangement links TRBV28 to TRBJ1-3; D remains ambiguous. Trimming took 5 bases from V and 1 from J, leaving 9 bases between them. CDR1 is MDHEN and CDR2 is SYDVKM in the germline V gene. The CDR3 spans 14 residues. CDR3 nucleotide sequence: TGTGCCAGCAGTCGTGCGGGTTCTGGAAACACCATATATTTT. Its protein product is CASSRAGSGNTIYF.

V and J are TRBV11-2 and TRBJ2-2; D remains unclear. The germline gives CDR1 SGHAT, CDR2 FQNNGV. The CDR3 has 16 amino acids. V was clipped by 2 bases and J by 0 bases, with 10 bases between them. The chain's CDR3 is CASSLSRFANTGELFF. The CDR3 bases are TGTGCCAGCAGCTTATCTCGGTTCGCGAACACCGGGGAGCTGTTTTTT.